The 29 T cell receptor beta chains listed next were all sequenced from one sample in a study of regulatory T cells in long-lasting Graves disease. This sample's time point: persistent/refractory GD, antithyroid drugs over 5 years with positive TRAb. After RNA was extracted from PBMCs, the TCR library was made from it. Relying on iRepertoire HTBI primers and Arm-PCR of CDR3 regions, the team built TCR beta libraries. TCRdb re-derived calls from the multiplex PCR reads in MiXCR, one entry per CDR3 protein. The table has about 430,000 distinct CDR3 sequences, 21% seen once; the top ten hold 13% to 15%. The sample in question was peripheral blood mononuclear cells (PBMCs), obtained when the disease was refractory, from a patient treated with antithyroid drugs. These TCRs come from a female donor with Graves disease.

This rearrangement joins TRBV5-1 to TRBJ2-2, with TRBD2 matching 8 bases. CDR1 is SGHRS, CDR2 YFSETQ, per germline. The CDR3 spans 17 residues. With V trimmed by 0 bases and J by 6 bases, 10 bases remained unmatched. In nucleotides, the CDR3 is TGCGCCAGCAGCTTGGAAAGGGGTAGCGGGAAAGCCGGGGAGCTGTTTTTT. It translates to CASSLERGSGKAGELFF.

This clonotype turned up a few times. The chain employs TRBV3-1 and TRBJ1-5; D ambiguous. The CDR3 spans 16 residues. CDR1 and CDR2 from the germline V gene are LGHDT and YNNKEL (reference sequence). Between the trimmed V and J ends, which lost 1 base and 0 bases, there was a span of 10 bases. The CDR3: CASSQGILFSNQPQHF. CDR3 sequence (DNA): TGTGCCAGCAGCCAAGGAATCCTTTTTAGCAATCAGCCCCAGCATTTT.

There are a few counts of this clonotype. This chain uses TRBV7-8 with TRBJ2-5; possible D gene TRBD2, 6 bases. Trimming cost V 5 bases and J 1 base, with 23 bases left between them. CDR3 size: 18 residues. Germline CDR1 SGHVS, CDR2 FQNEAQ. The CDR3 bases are TGTGCCAGCAGCCCAGGGAGGTGGGGCAGGGTGGTCCAAGAGACCCAGTACTTC. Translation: CASSPGRWGRVVQETQYF.

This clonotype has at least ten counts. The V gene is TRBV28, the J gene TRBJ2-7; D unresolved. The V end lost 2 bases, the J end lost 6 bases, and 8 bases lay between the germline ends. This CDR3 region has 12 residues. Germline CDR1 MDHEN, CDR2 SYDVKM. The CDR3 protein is CASSLQRIEQYF. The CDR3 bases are TGTGCCAGCAGTTTACAACGGATCGAGCAGTACTTC.

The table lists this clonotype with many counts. This CDR3 reads CASGFTAGTNTGELFF. For the CDR3, the DNA is TGTGCTAGTGGTTTTACTGCGGGAACGAACACCGGGGAGCTGTTTTTT. The chain links TRBV12-5 to TRBJ2-2; D perhaps matches TRBD2 (6 bases). In germline, CDR1 is LGHNT, CDR2 FRNRAP. Trimming removed 3 bases at V and 0 bases at J, with 11 bases between. CDR3 length: 16 amino acids.

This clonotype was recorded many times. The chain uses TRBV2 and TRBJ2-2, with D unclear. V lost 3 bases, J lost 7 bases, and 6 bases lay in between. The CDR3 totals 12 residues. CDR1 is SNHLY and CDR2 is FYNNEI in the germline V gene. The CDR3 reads CASSEYSGELFF. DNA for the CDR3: TGTGCCAGCAGTGAGTACAGCGGGGAGCTGTTTTTT. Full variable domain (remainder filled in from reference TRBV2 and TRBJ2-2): EPEVTQTPSHQVTQMGQEVILRCVPISNHLYFYWYRQILGQKVEFLVSFYNNEISEKSEIFDDQFSVERPDGSNFTLKIRSTKLEDSAMYFCASSEYSGELFFGEGSRLTVL.

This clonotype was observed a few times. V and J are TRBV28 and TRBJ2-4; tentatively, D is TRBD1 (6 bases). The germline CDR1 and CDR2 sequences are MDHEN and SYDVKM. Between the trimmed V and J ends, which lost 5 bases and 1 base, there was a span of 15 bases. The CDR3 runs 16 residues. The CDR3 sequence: CASSPGQPGAKNIQYF. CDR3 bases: TGTGCCAGCAGTCCAGGACAGCCTGGGGCCAAAAACATTCAGTACTTC.

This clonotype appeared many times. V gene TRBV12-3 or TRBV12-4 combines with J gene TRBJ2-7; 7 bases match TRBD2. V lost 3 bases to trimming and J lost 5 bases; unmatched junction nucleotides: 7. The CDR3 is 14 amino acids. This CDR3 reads CASSFGLGIDEQYF. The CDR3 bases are TGTGCCAGCAGTTTTGGACTAGGTATCGACGAGCAGTACTTC.

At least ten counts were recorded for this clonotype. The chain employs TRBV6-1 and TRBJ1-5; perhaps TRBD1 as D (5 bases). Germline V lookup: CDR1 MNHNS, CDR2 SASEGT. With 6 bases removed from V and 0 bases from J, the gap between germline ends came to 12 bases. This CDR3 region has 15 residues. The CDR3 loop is CASSRTPHSNQPQHF. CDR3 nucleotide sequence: TGTGCCAGCAGCAGGACACCTCATAGCAATCAGCCCCAGCATTTT.

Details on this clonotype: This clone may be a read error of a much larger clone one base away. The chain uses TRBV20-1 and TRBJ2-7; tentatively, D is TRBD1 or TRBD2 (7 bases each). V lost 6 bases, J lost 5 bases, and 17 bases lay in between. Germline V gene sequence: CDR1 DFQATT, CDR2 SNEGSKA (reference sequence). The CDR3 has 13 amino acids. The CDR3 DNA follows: TGCAGTGCCAGGGGGGGGGGAGGTAACGAGCAGTACTTC. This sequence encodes CSARGGGGNEQYF.

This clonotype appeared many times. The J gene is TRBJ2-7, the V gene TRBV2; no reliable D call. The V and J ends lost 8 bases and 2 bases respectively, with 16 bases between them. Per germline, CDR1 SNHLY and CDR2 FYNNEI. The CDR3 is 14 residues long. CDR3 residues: CASAWKRTTYEQYF. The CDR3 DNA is TGTGCCAGCGCGTGGAAACGAACGACCTACGAGCAGTACTTC.

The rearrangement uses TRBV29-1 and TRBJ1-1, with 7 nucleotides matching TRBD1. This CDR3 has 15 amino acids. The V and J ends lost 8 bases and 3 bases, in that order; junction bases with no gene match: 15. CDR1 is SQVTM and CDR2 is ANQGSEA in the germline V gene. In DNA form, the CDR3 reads TGCAGCTCCTCCCCAGAGGCAGGGGGTTACACTGAAGCTTTCTTT. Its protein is CSSSPEAGGYTEAFF.

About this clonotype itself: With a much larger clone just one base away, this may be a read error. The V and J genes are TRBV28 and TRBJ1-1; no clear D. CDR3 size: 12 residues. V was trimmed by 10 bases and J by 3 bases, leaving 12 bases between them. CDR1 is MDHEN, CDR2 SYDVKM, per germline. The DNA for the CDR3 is TGTGCCACATATGGGTGGGACACTGAAGCTTTCTTT. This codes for CATYGWDTEAFF.

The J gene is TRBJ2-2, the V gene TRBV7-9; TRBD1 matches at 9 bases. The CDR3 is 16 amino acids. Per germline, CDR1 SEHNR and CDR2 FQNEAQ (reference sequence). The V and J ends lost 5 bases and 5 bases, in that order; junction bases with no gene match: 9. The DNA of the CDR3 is TGTGCCAGCAGCAGCCCCGGGACAGGGAAAACCGGGGAGCTGTTTTTT. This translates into CASSSPGTGKTGELFF. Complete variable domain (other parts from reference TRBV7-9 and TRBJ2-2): DTGVSQNPRHKITKRGQNVTFRCDPISEHNRLYWYRQTLGQGPEFLTYFQNEAQLEKSRLLSDRFSAERPKGSFSTLEIQRTEQGDSAMYLCASSSPGTGKTGELFFGEGSRLTVL.

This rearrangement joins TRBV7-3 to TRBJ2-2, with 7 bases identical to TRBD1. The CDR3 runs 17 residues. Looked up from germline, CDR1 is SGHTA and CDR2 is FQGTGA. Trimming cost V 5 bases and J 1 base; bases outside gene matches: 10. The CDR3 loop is CASSPPPTGVNTGELFF. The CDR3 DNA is TGTGCCAGCAGCCCGCCCCCCACAGGGGTGAACACCGGGGAGCTGTTTTTT. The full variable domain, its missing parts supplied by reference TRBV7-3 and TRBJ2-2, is GAGVSQTPSNKVTEKGKYVELRCDPISGHTALYWYRQSLGQGPEFLIYFQGTGAADDSGLPNDRFFAVRPEGSVSTLKIQRTERGDSAVYLCASSPPPTGVNTGELFFGEGSRLTVL.

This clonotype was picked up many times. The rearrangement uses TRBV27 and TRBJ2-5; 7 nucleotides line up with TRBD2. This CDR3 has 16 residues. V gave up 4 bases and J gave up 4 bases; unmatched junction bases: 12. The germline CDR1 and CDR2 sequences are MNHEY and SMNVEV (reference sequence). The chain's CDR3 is CASSSTSVTPRETQYF. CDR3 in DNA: TGTGCCAGCAGTTCAACTAGCGTCACCCCGCGAGAGACCCAGTACTTC.

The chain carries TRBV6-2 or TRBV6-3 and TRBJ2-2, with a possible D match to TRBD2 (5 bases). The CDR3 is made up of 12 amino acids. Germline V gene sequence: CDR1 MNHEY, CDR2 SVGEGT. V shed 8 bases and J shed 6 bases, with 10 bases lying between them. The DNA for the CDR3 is TGTGCCAGCCCAGGAGCGGCCGGGGAGCTGTTTTTT. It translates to CASPGAAGELFF.

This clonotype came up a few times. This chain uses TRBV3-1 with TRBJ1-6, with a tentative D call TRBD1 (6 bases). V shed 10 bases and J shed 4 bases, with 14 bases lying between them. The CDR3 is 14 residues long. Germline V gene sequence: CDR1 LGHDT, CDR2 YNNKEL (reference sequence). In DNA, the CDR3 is TGTGCCACTCGACAGGCTTCATATAATTCACCCCTCCACTTT. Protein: CATRQASYNSPLHF.

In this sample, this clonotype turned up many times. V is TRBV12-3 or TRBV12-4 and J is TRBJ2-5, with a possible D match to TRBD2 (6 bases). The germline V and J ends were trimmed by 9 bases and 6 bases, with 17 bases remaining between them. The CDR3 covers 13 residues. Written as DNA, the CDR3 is TGTGCCAGTCGAGCGGGCATGGGAAAGACCCAGTACTTC. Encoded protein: CASRAGMGKTQYF.

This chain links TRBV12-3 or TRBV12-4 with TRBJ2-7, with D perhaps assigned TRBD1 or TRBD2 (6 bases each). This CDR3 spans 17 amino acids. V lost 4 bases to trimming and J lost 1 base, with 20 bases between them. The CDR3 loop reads CASSYSFRGPGSYEQYF. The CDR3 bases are TGTGCCAGCAGTTACTCATTCCGGGGGCCCGGATCCTACGAGCAGTACTTC.

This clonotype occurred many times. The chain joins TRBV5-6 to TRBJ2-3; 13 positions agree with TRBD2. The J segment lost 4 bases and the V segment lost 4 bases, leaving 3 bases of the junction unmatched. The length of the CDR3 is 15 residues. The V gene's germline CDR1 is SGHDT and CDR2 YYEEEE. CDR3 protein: CASSGLAGDADTQYF. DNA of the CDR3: TGTGCCAGCAGCGGACTAGCGGGAGATGCAGATACGCAGTATTTT.

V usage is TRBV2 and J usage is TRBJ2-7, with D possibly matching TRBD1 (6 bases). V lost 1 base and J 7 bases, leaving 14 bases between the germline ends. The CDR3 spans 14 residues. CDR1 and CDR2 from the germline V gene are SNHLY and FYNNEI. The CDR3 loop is CASSEVAGAGEQYF. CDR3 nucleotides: TGTGCCAGCAGTGAAGTCGCAGGGGCCGGGGAGCAGTACTTC.

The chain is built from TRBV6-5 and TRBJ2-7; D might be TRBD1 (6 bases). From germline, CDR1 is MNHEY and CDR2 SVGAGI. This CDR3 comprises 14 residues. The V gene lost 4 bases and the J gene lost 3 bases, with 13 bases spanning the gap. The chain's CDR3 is CASSSPGHLYEQYF. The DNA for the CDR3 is TGTGCCAGCAGTTCACCGGGACACCTCTACGAGCAGTACTTC.

The chain's CDR3 is CASSPKTGVLLDTGELFF. The CDR3 nucleotides read TGTGCCAGCAGCCCGAAGACAGGGGTGCTATTGGACACCGGGGAGCTGTTTTTT. The gene calls are TRBV13 and TRBJ2-2; 8 bases map to TRBD1. The CDR3 runs to 18 residues. Germline CDR1 is PRHDT and CDR2 is FYEKMQ (reference sequence). V dropped 5 bases and J dropped 3; count of bases not matched to a gene: 14. The whole variable domain, remainder taken from reference TRBV13 and TRBJ2-2, is AAGVIQSPRHLIKEKRETATLKCYPIPRHDTVYWYQQGPGQDPQFLISFYEKMQSDKGSIPDRFSAQQFSDYHSELNMSSLELGDSALYFCASSPKTGVLLDTGELFFGEGSRLTVL.

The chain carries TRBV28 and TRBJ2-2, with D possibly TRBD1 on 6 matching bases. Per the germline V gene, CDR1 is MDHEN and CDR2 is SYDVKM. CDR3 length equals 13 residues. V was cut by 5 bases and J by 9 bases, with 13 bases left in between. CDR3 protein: CASSPLQGRELFF. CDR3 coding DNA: TGTGCCAGCAGTCCCCTACAGGGTCGGGAGCTGTTTTTT.

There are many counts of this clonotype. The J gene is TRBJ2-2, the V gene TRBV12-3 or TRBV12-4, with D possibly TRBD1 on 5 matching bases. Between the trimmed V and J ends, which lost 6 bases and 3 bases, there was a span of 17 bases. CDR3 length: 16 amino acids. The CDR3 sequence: CASSPSRAGYTGELFF. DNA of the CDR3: TGTGCCAGCAGCCCTTCTCGGGCAGGGTACACCGGGGAGCTGTTTTTT.

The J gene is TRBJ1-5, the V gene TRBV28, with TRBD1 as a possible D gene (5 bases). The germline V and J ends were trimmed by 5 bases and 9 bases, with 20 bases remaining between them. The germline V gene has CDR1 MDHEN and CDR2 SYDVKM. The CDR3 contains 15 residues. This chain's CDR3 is CASSRRTPPAGPQHF. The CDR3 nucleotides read TGTGCCAGCAGTCGCCGGACACCTCCGGCCGGGCCCCAGCATTTT.

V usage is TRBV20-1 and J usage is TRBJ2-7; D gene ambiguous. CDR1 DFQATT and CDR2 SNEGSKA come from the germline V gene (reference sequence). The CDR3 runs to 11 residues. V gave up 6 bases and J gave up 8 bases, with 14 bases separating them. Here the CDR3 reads CSADDIPKQYF. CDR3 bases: TGCAGTGCAGATGACATCCCCAAGCAGTACTTC.

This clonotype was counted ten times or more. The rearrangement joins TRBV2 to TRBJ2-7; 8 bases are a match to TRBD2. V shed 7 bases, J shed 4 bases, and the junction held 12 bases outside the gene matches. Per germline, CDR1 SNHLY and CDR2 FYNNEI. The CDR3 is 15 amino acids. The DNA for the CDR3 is TGTGCCAGCACCTTCGGGGGGGGCGGGAAATACGAGCAGTACTTC. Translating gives CASTFGGGGKYEQYF.